The 19 T cell receptor beta chains below were found in one sample sequenced in a study of identical twins. TCRdb re-derived calls from the 5' RACE reads in MiXCR, one entry per CDR3 protein. The data hold fewer than 650,000 distinct CDR3 sequences, with 9.6% observed a single time. The same sample was also studied in work on yellow fever vaccine responses in identical twins.

Source material: PBMCs. The receptors shown here come from a woman aged 18-30 years in good health.

In this sample, this clonotype turned up many times. The rearrangement joins TRBV6-2 or TRBV6-3 to TRBJ1-2, with unresolved D. Germline lookup yields CDR1 MNHEY and CDR2 SVGEGT. V lost 0 bases and J 8 bases, leaving 7 bases between the germline ends. The CDR3 runs 12 residues. CDR3 in DNA: TGTGCCAGCAGTTACTCAGGCGGGGGCTACACCTTC. This sequence encodes CASSYSGGGYTF.

This clonotype occurred a few times. This chain links TRBV10-3 with TRBJ1-2; the match to TRBD1 covers 7 bases. This CDR3 is 14 amino acids long. Germline V gene sequence: CDR1 ENHRY, CDR2 SYGVKD. V shed 6 bases, J shed 7 bases, and the junction held 11 bases outside the gene matches. The DNA of the CDR3 is TGTGCCATCAGCCCCTTACAGGGGATGGGTGGCTACACCTTC. This encodes CAISPLQGMGGYTF.

The chain employs TRBV6-5 and TRBJ2-1, with 11 bases identical to TRBD2. The CDR3 consists of 16 residues. V shed 5 bases and J 5 bases; nucleotides not matched to a gene: 8. CDR1 and CDR2 from the germline V gene are MNHEY and SVGAGI. CDR3 protein: CASSLLAGAIDNEQFF. CDR3 DNA: TGTGCCAGCAGTCTACTAGCGGGAGCCATAGACAATGAGCAGTTCTTC.

This clonotype has at least ten counts. V usage is TRBV7-9 and J usage is TRBJ2-1, with 10 bases that match TRBD1. Germline-derived CDR1 and CDR2 are SEHNR and FQNEAQ (reference sequence). The CDR3 covers 15 residues. V lost 6 bases, J lost 8 bases, and 10 bases stayed unmatched. In DNA form, the CDR3 reads TGTGCCAGCAGTTGGGACAGGGGATTTGTTGATGAGCAGTTCTTC. Amino acid sequence: CASSWDRGFVDEQFF. The variable domain in full, with the rest retrieved from reference TRBV7-9 and TRBJ2-1, is DTGVSQNPRHKITKRGQNVTFRCDPISEHNRLYWYRQTLGQGPEFLTYFQNEAQLEKSRLLSDRFSAERPKGSFSTLEIQRTEQGDSAMYLCASSWDRGFVDEQFFGPGTRLTVL.

This clonotype was seen more than once but under ten times. J is TRBJ2-3 and V is TRBV18, with 8 bases aligning to TRBD2. The trim removed 1 base at V and 2 bases at J, leaving 5 bases unmatched. Germline assignment: CDR1 KGHSH and CDR2 LQKENI. The CDR3 totals 16 residues. The CDR3 nucleotides are TGTGCCAGCTCACCACTTGCTAGCGGGCCCACAGATACGCAGTATTTT. Translation gives CASSPLASGPTDTQYF.

This clonotype was seen a handful of times. The genes are TRBV5-5 and TRBJ2-1; tentatively, D is TRBD1 or TRBD2 (6 bases each). V lost 4 bases and J 8 bases, leaving 7 bases between the germline ends. The CDR3 is 11 residues long. CDR1 is SGHKS, CDR2 YYEKEE, per germline (reference sequence). The CDR3: CASSGGHEQFF. The CDR3 DNA is TGTGCCAGCAGCGGGGGGCATGAGCAGTTCTTC.

This clonotype has more than one count but fewer than ten. The V and J genes are TRBV30 and TRBJ2-1, with D tentatively TRBD2 (5 bases). In germline, CDR1 is GTSNPN, CDR2 SVGIG (reference sequence). V was shortened by 5 bases and J by 7 bases, with 6 bases between the two germline ends. The CDR3 loop spans 10 amino acids. The CDR3 region has the DNA TGTGCCTGGCGGGAAAATGAGCAGTTCTTC. It yields the protein CAWRENEQFF.

The chain links TRBV18 to TRBJ2-5, with 9 nucleotides matching TRBD1. Germline assignment: CDR1 KGHSH and CDR2 LQKENI. The length of the CDR3 is 18 residues. Trimming took 3 bases from V and 3 from J; bases not matched to a gene: 14. CDR3 in DNA: TGTGCCAGCTCACCGAGGGAAACCGGGACAGGGTTGAAAGAGACCCAGTACTTC. This gives the protein CASSPRETGTGLKETQYF.

The rearrangement joins TRBV4-3 to TRBJ2-2; 11 bases match TRBD1. Germline CDR1 and CDR2: LGHNA and YSLEER. V lost 5 bases and J lost 6; bases outside the gene matches: 11. This CDR3 comprises 17 residues. The CDR3: CASSTHGGTGGAGELFF. The CDR3 DNA reads as TGCGCCAGCAGCACCCACGGAGGGACAGGGGGGGCCGGGGAGCTGTTTTTT.

This clonotype was detected many times. This chain uses TRBV29-1 with TRBJ2-3; D remains ambiguous. The CDR3 totals 11 residues. The germline V gene has CDR1 SQVTM and CDR2 ANQGSEA. Trimming took off 3 bases at V and 10 bases at J, with 11 bases between the two ends. CDR3 amino acids: CSVDPGPAQYF. DNA of the CDR3: TGCAGCGTTGATCCAGGACCGGCGCAGTATTTT.

This clonotype was picked up many times. V gene TRBV11-2 combines with J gene TRBJ2-7, with 7 bases matching TRBD2. The CDR3 spans 11 residues. Germline values: CDR1 SGHAT, CDR2 FQNNGV. V was clipped by 5 bases and J by 7 bases; unmatched bases: 2. CDR3 nucleotide sequence: TGTGCCAGCAGCCTACTAGCGGAGCAGTACTTC. Translation: CASSLLAEQYF.

This clonotype showed up many times. The CDR3 coding sequence is TGTGCCAGCAGCTTAGTAGTGGGGGCGGATGGCTACACCTTC. The encoded protein is CASSLVVGADGYTF. The V gene is TRBV7-8, the J gene TRBJ1-2; possible D gene TRBD1, 6 bases. Germline CDR1 SGHVS, CDR2 FQNEAQ. CDR3 length: 14 residues. Between the trimmed V and J ends, which lost 1 base and 6 bases, there was a span of 12 bases.

This clonotype has a count of ten or more. The CDR3 DNA sequence: TGTGCCAGCAGTTCATTAGCGGGGGGGCGATCGTTCTTC. Translating gives CASSSLAGGRSFF. This chain joins TRBV12-3 or TRBV12-4 and TRBJ2-1, with 11 bases that match TRBD2. Trimming cost V 4 bases and J 15 bases; bases outside gene matches: 8. The CDR3 covers 13 residues.

This clonotype was recorded many times. The genes are TRBV6-1 and TRBJ1-2; D call uncertain. Germline V gene lookup returns CDR1 MNHNS and CDR2 SASEGT. The CDR3 is made up of 14 amino acids. The germline V and J ends were trimmed by 7 bases and 7 bases, with 19 bases remaining between them. The CDR3 reads CASTPAGRWGGYTF. In nucleotides, the CDR3 is TGTGCCAGCACCCCCGCGGGGAGGTGGGGTGGCTACACCTTC.

This sequence joins TRBV7-9 and TRBJ2-3, with 11 bases aligning to TRBD2. The CDR3 extends over 15 amino acids. The ends lost 4 bases at V and 3 bases at J; junction bases unmatched: 3. Germline lookup yields CDR1 SEHNR and CDR2 FQNEAQ (reference sequence). The CDR3 coding sequence is TGTGCCAGCAGCTCCAGACTAGCGGGAACAGATACGCAGTATTTT. Amino acids: CASSSRLAGTDTQYF.

This chain links TRBV14 with TRBJ2-7, with D perhaps matching TRBD2 (5 bases). Trimming shortened V by 4 bases and J by 2 bases, and 12 bases separated the two germline ends. The CDR3 loop spans 14 amino acids. Germline CDR1 is SGHDN and CDR2 is FVKESK. CDR3 sequence: CASSRHSVTYEQYF. In DNA form, the CDR3 reads TGTGCCAGCAGCCGGCATAGCGTGACCTACGAGCAGTACTTC.

V gene TRBV20-1 combines with J gene TRBJ2-2; 9 bases align to TRBD2. J gave up 3 bases and V 6 bases, and 23 bases lay outside the gene matches. The CDR3 has 20 amino acids. Germline CDR1 DFQATT, CDR2 SNEGSKA (reference sequence). The CDR3 is CSARYSPPSGKSGDTGELFF. The CDR3 DNA reads TGCAGTGCACGCTACTCCCCGCCTAGCGGGAAATCGGGAGACACCGGGGAGCTGTTTTTT.

This clonotype was seen more than once but under ten times. The chain recombines TRBV10-3 with TRBJ1-2; 7 bases align to TRBD1. Germline V lookup: CDR1 ENHRY, CDR2 SYGVKD. V lost 4 bases and J lost 4; bases outside the gene matches: 6. CDR3 length: 14 residues. CDR3 nucleotides: TGTGCCATCAGTGGACAGGGCGGGCTCTATGGCTACACCTTC. Protein product: CAISGQGGLYGYTF.

The CDR3 loop is CAISADSIYEQYF. DNA for the CDR3: TGTGCCATCAGTGCGGACAGCATCTACGAGCAGTACTTC. The rearrangement uses TRBV10-3 and TRBJ2-7; a possible D gene is TRBD1 (6 bases). Trimming took 4 bases from V and 3 from J, leaving 10 bases between them. CDR3 size: 13 residues. The germline V gene has CDR1 ENHRY and CDR2 SYGVKD.